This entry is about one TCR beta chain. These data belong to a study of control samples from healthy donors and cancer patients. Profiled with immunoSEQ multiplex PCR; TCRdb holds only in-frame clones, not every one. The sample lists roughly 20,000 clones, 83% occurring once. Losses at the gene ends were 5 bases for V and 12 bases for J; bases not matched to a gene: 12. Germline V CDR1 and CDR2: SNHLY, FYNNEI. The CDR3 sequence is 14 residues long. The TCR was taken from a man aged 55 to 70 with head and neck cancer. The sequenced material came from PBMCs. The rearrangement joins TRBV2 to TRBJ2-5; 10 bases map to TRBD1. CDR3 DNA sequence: TGTGCCAGCAGTACCCGGGACAGGGGAGGATTGGAGTACTTC. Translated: CASSTRDRGGLEYF.